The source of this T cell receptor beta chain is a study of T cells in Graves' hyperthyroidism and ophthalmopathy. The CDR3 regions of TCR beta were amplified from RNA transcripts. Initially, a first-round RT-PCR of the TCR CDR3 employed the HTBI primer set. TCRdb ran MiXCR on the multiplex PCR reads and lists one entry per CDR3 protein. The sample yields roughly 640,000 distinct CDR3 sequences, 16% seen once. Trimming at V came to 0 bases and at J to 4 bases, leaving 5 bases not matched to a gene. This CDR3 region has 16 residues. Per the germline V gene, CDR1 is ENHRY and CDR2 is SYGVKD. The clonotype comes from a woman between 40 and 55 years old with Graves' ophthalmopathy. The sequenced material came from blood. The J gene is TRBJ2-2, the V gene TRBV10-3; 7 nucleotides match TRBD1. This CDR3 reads CAISESKGGATGELFF. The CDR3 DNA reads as TGTGCCATCAGTGAGTCGAAAGGGGGCGCCACCGGGGAGCTGTTTTTT.